Given below is one T cell receptor beta chain in context. Germline-derived CDR1 and CDR2 are SGHTA and FQGNSA. The CDR3 covers 15 residues. V was clipped by 6 bases and J by 5 bases, with 19 bases between them. Per sorted-subset replicate PCR, input was around 220 ng DNA, representing tens of thousands of T cell genomes. TCRdb's copy holds only in-frame clones and misses some; the assay was immunoSEQ multiplex PCR. The sample carries roughly 1 million clones, about 75% recorded once. These data originate in a study of shared clonotypes between healthy human individuals. Study donors comprised healthy, HIV-negative adults devoid of recent acute infection or vaccination.

The V gene is TRBV7-2, the J gene TRBJ2-5; weak D call: TRBD2 (6 bases). This clonotype was sampled from a man younger than 30 in good health. The material sequenced was memory CD4+ T cells sorted from blood. Indicated subset: CD45RA-negative fraction. This CDR3 reads CASREVASALETQYF. CDR3 nucleotides: TGTGCCAGCAGGGAGGTAGCTAGCGCACTGGAGACCCAGTACTTC.